These T cell receptor beta chains were read from a single sample in a study of vaccination effects on CD4 cells after COVID-19. The antigens for these receptors are not known. Sequencing used immunoSEQ multiplex PCR; TCRdb keeps in-frame clones, though not all of them. This table has about 43,000 clones, about 80% appearing once. Source: CD4+ T cells from PBMCs cultured with SARS-CoV-2 spike peptides, taken before COVID-19 vaccination. The source of these receptors is a human donor who received a COVID-19 vaccine. Both conserved end residues are part of each CDR3. A D gene is named only where the DNA matches it firmly. Expanded clones are given a class, and other clones once, few, many or no size at all.

.	TRBV15	TRBJ1-6	.	TGTGCCACCAGCAGAGATCGGGGCCGGAATTCACCCCTCCACTTT	CATSRDRGRNSPLHF
.	TRBV19	TRBJ2-5	.	TGTGCCAGTAGTATAGGGGGGGCACGGGAGACCCAGTACTTC	CASSIGGARETQYF
once	TRBV5-1	TRBJ2-3	.	TGCGCCAGCAGCTCTTCAAGGGTCACAGATACGCAGTATTTT	CASSSSRVTDTQYF
.	TRBV6-6	TRBJ1-5	.	TGTGCCAGCAGTCCTGCATCCGCAAGTTTAGGGAGCAATCAGCCCCAGCATTTT	CASSPASASLGSNQPQHF
.	TRBV7-9	TRBJ1-2	.	TGTGCCAGCAGCGAGACGGTTGGGTACTATGGCTACACCTTC	CASSETVGYYGYTF
.	TRBV5-4	TRBJ2-5	TRBD2	TGTGCCAGCAGCGTAGTACGGGGGGGACAAGAGACCCAGTACTTC	CASSVVRGGQETQYF
few	TRBV4-1	TRBJ2-1	.	TGCGCCAGCAGCCAACCACTCGACAATGAGCAGTTCTTC	CASSQPLDNEQFF
.	TRBV5-4	TRBJ2-6	TRBD1	TGTGCCAGCACAGTCAGGGGGTCTGGGGCCAACGTCCTGACTTTC	CASTVRGSGANVLTF
few	TRBV5-8	TRBJ2-1	.	TGTGCCAGCCCTAGGACTACCTTTGGAAACAATGAGCAGTTCTTC	CASPRTTFGNNEQFF
.	TRBV7-8	TRBJ1-2	TRBD1	TGTGCCAGCAGCTTAGAGGGAGGGGGCGCTTATGGCTACACCTTC	CASSLEGGGAYGYTF
.	TRBV9	TRBJ1-3	.	TGTGCCAGCAGCGTAGATAGAGAAGGAAACACCATATATTTT	CASSVDREGNTIYF
.	TRBV14	TRBJ1-3	.	TGTGCCAGCAGCCAAGGACCGGGACAAAACTCTGGAAACACCATTTATTTT	CASSQGPGQNSGNTIYF
.	TRBV12-3/TRBV12-4	TRBJ1-2	.	TGTGCCAGCAGTCCGATAGGCGGCTACACCTTC	CASSPIGGYTF
.	TRBV2	TRBJ1-6	TRBD1	TGTGCCAGCAGTGGGGACAGTATTCTCTATAATTCACCCCTCCACTTT	CASSGDSILYNSPLHF
.	TRBV30	TRBJ2-1	.	TGTGCCTGGAAGGTAAAGGGGCCGGGAGCCTACAATGAGCAGTTCTTC	CAWKVKGPGAYNEQFF
few	TRBV18	TRBJ1-1	.	TGTGCCAGCTCACCACCGGCGGCCGGGGAGACTGAAGCTTTCTTT	CASSPPAAGETEAFF
.	TRBV5-8	TRBJ1-1	TRBD1	TGTGCCAGCCCCTCATCGGGAGGGACAGTCGAACTTAGGAACACTGAAGCTTTCTTT	CASPSSGGTVELRNTEAFF
few	TRBV12-3/TRBV12-4	TRBJ1-5	.	TGTGCCAGCAAGCAAGGCACCCTTCAGCCCCAGCATTTT	CASKQGTLQPQHF
.	TRBV9	TRBJ2-2	.	TGTGCCAGCAGCGCCGGGACATTATTTACCGGGGAGCTGTTTTTT	CASSAGTLFTGELFF
.	TRBV27	TRBJ1-1	.	TGTGCCAGCAGTTTATCGACGGGGGTTAGTAACACTGAAGCTTTCTTT	CASSLSTGVSNTEAFF
.	TRBV18	TRBJ2-6	.	TGTGCCAGCTCACCAGGTTTGTCCGGGGCCAACGTCCTGACTTTC	CASSPGLSGANVLTF
.	TRBV20-1	TRBJ1-2	.	TGCAGTGCTTGGAGGGCTGGCTACACCTTC	CSAWRAGYTF
.	TRBV10-3	TRBJ2-5	.	TGTGCCACCACGGGGAGGAACCAAGGTCAAGAGACCCAGTACTTC	CATTGRNQGQETQYF
few	TRBV12-3/TRBV12-4	TRBJ1-1	.	TGTGCCAGCAACTTCGCGGGGTCCACTGAAGCTTTCTTT	CASNFAGSTEAFF
.	TRBV18	TRBJ1-4	.	TGTGCCAGCTCACCACTCGCAGGTCCTAATGAAAAACTGTTTTTT	CASSPLAGPNEKLFF